The 10 T cell receptor beta chains below were found in one sample sequenced in a study of cytomegalovirus exposure and HLA in healthy donors. Use of 60 Vbeta and 13 Jbeta primers characterized the PCR. Clones were sequenced by immunoSEQ multiplex PCR, and TCRdb holds only the in-frame ones, with some missing. The table records 95,000 to 150,000 clones, approximately 67% of them present only once. The sequenced sample was PBMCs. All receptors come from a man aged 18 to 35 in good health and CMV-seronegative.

This clone showed up just a few times. The chain carries TRBV7-9 and TRBJ2-1, with 8 bases fitting TRBD2. CDR1 SEHNR and CDR2 FQNEAQ come from the germline V gene (reference sequence). V trimming: 5 bases; J trimming: 0 bases; junction bases outside the gene matches: 12. The CDR3 covers 18 residues. The DNA of the CDR3 is TGTGCCAGCAGCCTCCTAGCGGGCCCGCCCATCTCCTACAATGAGCAGTTCTTC. Amino acid sequence: CASSLLAGPPISYNEQFF.

The rearrangement links TRBV28 to TRBJ2-3; 11 positions agree with TRBD2. This CDR3 is 15 amino acids long. The germline V gene encodes CDR1 MDHEN and CDR2 SYDVKM. J gave up 6 bases and V 6 bases, and 8 bases lay outside the gene matches. CDR3: CASRLAGGPRDTQYF. The CDR3 DNA sequence: TGTGCCAGCAGGTTAGCGGGAGGGCCTCGGGATACGCAGTATTTT. Combining the CDR3 with reference TRBV28 and TRBJ2-3 gives the whole variable domain DVKVTQSSRYLVKRTGEKVFLECVQDMDHENMFWYRQDPGLGLRLIYFSYDVKMKEKGDIPEGYSVSREKKERFSLILESASTNQTSMYLCASRLAGGPRDTQYFGPGTRLTVL.

This clone showed up just once. The J gene is TRBJ2-3, the V gene TRBV27, with D tentatively TRBD2 (6 bases). The CDR3 spans 16 residues. Trimming stripped 2 bases from V and 1 base from J, with 13 bases between. Germline V gene sequence: CDR1 MNHEY, CDR2 SMNVEV (reference sequence). CDR3 sequence (DNA): TGTGCCAGCAGTTTAGGGGGGACCCCGGGCACAGATACGCAGTATTTT. Protein: CASSLGGTPGTDTQYF.

This chain's CDR3 is CASSVTGGAQYF. CDR3 in DNA: TGTGCCAGCAGCGTAACCGGGGGGGCCCAGTACTTC. This rearrangement joins TRBV9 to TRBJ2-5; 8 bases are a match to TRBD2. In germline, CDR1 is SGDLS, CDR2 YYNGEE. This CDR3 region has 12 residues. V trimming: 1 base; J trimming: 9 bases; junction bases outside the gene matches: 2.

The table lists this clone with a count of one. This chain links TRBV5-6 with TRBJ2-7, with a weak D call TRBD2 (6 bases). This CDR3 comprises 14 residues. CDR1 is SGHDT, CDR2 YYEEEE, per germline. V lost 8 bases, J lost 1 base, and 16 bases lay in between. The CDR3: CASGRRGNSYEQYF. For the CDR3, the DNA is TGTGCCAGTGGGAGGCGGGGAAATTCCTACGAGCAGTACTTC.

The chain has TRBV25-1 and TRBJ1-1; 7 positions agree with TRBD1. Germline V gives CDR1 MGHDK, CDR2 SYGVNS. J lost 5 bases, V lost 3 bases, and 9 bases had no gene match. The CDR3 has 15 residues. For the CDR3, the DNA is TGTGCCAGCAGTGAGGGAGACAGGGTTTGGACTGAAGCTTTCTTT. Its translation: CASSEGDRVWTEAFF.

The chain is built from TRBV30 and TRBJ1-2, with 7 bases identical to TRBD1. The germline gives CDR1 GTSNPN, CDR2 SVGIG (reference sequence). V lost 6 bases and J lost 4; bases outside the gene matches: 11. The CDR3 contains 14 residues. The CDR3 sequence: CACPPRQGGYGYTF. The DNA for the CDR3 is TGTGCCTGCCCTCCCCGCCAGGGGGGCTATGGCTACACCTTC.

The chain combines TRBV28 with TRBJ2-7, with a weak D call TRBD1 (6 bases). CDR1 and CDR2 (germline): MDHEN, SYDVKM. The V end was cut by 7 bases, the J end by 2 bases, with 9 bases between. The CDR3 is 12 amino acids. This CDR3 is CASTQGTYEQYF. CDR3 nucleotide sequence: TGTGCCAGCACCCAGGGGACCTACGAGCAGTACTTC.

The chain combines TRBV9 with TRBJ1-2; D gene ambiguous. The CDR3 spans 14 residues. The ends were cut back, 4 bases at V and 7 bases at J, with 17 bases in the middle. Germline V gene data show CDR1 as SGDLS and CDR2 as YYNGEE. The CDR3 nucleotides are TGTGCCAGCAGCCTAGGCGTCCGGGAGGGTGGCTACACCTTC. It specifies CASSLGVREGGYTF.

The rearrangement joins TRBV4-1 to TRBJ2-7; 9 positions agree with TRBD2. The CDR3 is 15 amino acids. Germline values: CDR1 MGHRA, CDR2 YSYEKL. J was trimmed by 4 bases and V by 6 bases; bases with no gene match: 10. The CDR3 DNA reads TGCGCCAGCAGGCCAAGACTAGCGGAGGAATACGAGCAGTACTTC. It translates to CASRPRLAEEYEQYF.